The rows below give T cell receptor beta chains drawn from one sample of a study of cytomegalovirus exposure and HLA in healthy donors. Clones were read by immunoSEQ multiplex PCR, and TCRdb kept only the in-frame ones, dropping some. Of 91,000 or so clones listed, approximately 80% are singletons. Sequenced sample: PBMCs. The receptor source for this set is a man aged 25-40 years in good health and CMV-seropositive. Both conserved end residues are part of each CDR3. Each record gives: J gene, D gene, V gene, clone size, CDR3 protein, CDR3 DNA. D genes are given only for firm matches. Not every row has a clone size; where given, it reads once, few, many or a size class.

j_call: TRBJ1-2; d_call: .; v_call: TRBV7-9; clone_size: .; cdr3_aa: CASRPGGYGYTF; cdr3_nt: TGTGCCAGCAGACCCGGGGGCTATGGCTACACCTTC
j_call: TRBJ1-3; d_call: .; v_call: TRBV5-5; clone_size: .; cdr3_aa: CASSLTLATGNTIYF; cdr3_nt: TGTGCCAGCAGCCTCACCTTAGCGACTGGAAACACCATATATTTT
j_call: TRBJ1-1; d_call: TRBD1; v_call: TRBV4-1; clone_size: .; cdr3_aa: CASSQPGQGGVGWAEAFF; cdr3_nt: TGCGCCAGCAGCCAACCAGGACAGGGAGGAGTTGGGTGGGCTGAAGCTTTCTTT
j_call: TRBJ2-2; d_call: TRBD2; v_call: TRBV5-1; clone_size: .; cdr3_aa: CASKTGTSGNTGELFF; cdr3_nt: TGCGCCAGCAAAACCGGGACTAGCGGGAACACCGGGGAGCTGTTTTTT
j_call: TRBJ1-6; d_call: .; v_call: TRBV14; clone_size: .; cdr3_aa: CASSQDFGTRNSPLHF; cdr3_nt: TGTGCCAGCAGCCAAGATTTTGGGACAAGAAATTCACCCCTCCACTTT
j_call: TRBJ1-1; d_call: .; v_call: TRBV9; clone_size: .; cdr3_aa: CASSPNGGESEAFF; cdr3_nt: TGTGCCAGCAGCCCTAATGGGGGGGAATCGGAAGCTTTCTTT
j_call: TRBJ1-2; d_call: .; v_call: TRBV5-4; clone_size: .; cdr3_aa: CASSLDSNYGYTF; cdr3_nt: TGTGCCAGCAGCTTGGACAGTAACTATGGCTACACCTTC
j_call: TRBJ2-2; d_call: .; v_call: TRBV7-2; clone_size: .; cdr3_aa: CASSPPPSTGELFF; cdr3_nt: TGTGCCAGCAGCCCTCCCCCCTCGACCGGGGAGCTGTTTTTT
j_call: TRBJ1-2; d_call: .; v_call: TRBV6-1; clone_size: few; cdr3_aa: CASSEGAIGYTF; cdr3_nt: TGTGCCAGCAGTGAGGGGGCGATTGGCTACACCTTC
j_call: TRBJ1-5; d_call: .; v_call: TRBV7-8; clone_size: .; cdr3_aa: CASSRKGSGNQPQHF; cdr3_nt: TGTGCCAGCAGTCGAAAAGGGTCGGGGAATCAGCCCCAGCATTTT
j_call: TRBJ1-1; d_call: TRBD1; v_call: TRBV6-1; clone_size: .; cdr3_aa: CASGDRAELKAFF; cdr3_nt: TGTGCCAGCGGAGACAGGGCGGAATTAAAAGCTTTCTTT
j_call: TRBJ2-3; d_call: TRBD2; v_call: TRBV2; clone_size: .; cdr3_aa: CASYTGPLAGTDTQYF; cdr3_nt: TGTGCCAGCTATACCGGCCCACTAGCGGGCACAGATACGCAGTATTTT
j_call: TRBJ2-1; d_call: TRBD2; v_call: TRBV9; clone_size: .; cdr3_aa: CASSPTSGRGNGEQFF; cdr3_nt: TGTGCCAGCAGCCCGACTAGCGGGAGGGGGAACGGTGAGCAGTTCTTC
j_call: TRBJ1-6; d_call: TRBD1; v_call: TRBV6-1; clone_size: .; cdr3_aa: CASSEEDRESSPLHF; cdr3_nt: TGTGCCAGCAGTGAAGAGGACAGGGAAAGCTCACCCCTCCACTTT
j_call: TRBJ2-3; d_call: .; v_call: TRBV7-9; clone_size: .; cdr3_aa: CASSLGLDTQYF; cdr3_nt: TGTGCCAGCAGCTTAGGGCTGGATACGCAGTATTTT
j_call: TRBJ2-2; d_call: TRBD1; v_call: TRBV28; clone_size: .; cdr3_aa: CASLPGGAYTGELFF; cdr3_nt: TGTGCCAGCCTGCCAGGGGGCGCGTACACCGGGGAGCTGTTTTTT
j_call: TRBJ2-7; d_call: .; v_call: TRBV6-5; clone_size: .; cdr3_aa: CASSLHTGYEQYF; cdr3_nt: TGTGCCAGCAGCCTACATACGGGGTACGAGCAGTACTTC
j_call: TRBJ2-1; d_call: .; v_call: TRBV5-4; clone_size: once; cdr3_aa: CASSPSRVDEQFF; cdr3_nt: TGTGCCAGCAGCCCGTCCAGGGTCGATGAGCAGTTCTTC
j_call: TRBJ1-5; d_call: .; v_call: TRBV7-6; clone_size: .; cdr3_aa: CASSPMAVSQPQHF; cdr3_nt: TGTGCCAGCAGCCCCATGGCCGTGTCTCAGCCCCAGCATTTT
j_call: TRBJ2-1; d_call: TRBD2; v_call: TRBV9; clone_size: once; cdr3_aa: CASSVELAGAPNEQFF; cdr3_nt: TGTGCCAGCAGCGTAGAACTAGCGGGAGCGCCCAATGAGCAGTTCTTC
j_call: TRBJ1-2; d_call: .; v_call: TRBV7-9; clone_size: .; cdr3_aa: CASSGDRPYGYTF; cdr3_nt: TGTGCCAGCAGCGGCGACAGACCCTATGGCTACACCTTC
j_call: TRBJ2-1; d_call: TRBD2; v_call: TRBV7-6; clone_size: .; cdr3_aa: CASSPRTGGAFHNEQFF; cdr3_nt: TGTGCCAGCAGCCCCCGCACCGGGGGGGCCTTTCACAATGAGCAGTTCTTC
j_call: TRBJ2-1; d_call: .; v_call: TRBV6-5; clone_size: .; cdr3_aa: CASSYDGSSYNEQFF; cdr3_nt: TGTGCCAGCAGTTACGACGGGAGCTCCTACAATGAGCAGTTCTTC
j_call: TRBJ2-7; d_call: .; v_call: TRBV25-1; clone_size: few; cdr3_aa: CASGRIYEQYF; cdr3_nt: TGTGCCAGCGGCCGCATCTACGAGCAGTACTTC
j_call: TRBJ2-5; d_call: TRBD1; v_call: TRBV15; clone_size: .; cdr3_aa: CATSRDRGLPYQETQYF; cdr3_nt: TGTGCCACCAGCAGAGATAGGGGGCTTCCCTACCAAGAGACCCAGTACTTC
j_call: TRBJ2-1; d_call: TRBD1; v_call: TRBV2; clone_size: .; cdr3_aa: CASSLGTVNNEQFF; cdr3_nt: TGTGCCAGCAGTTTGGGGACAGTGAACAATGAGCAGTTCTTC
j_call: TRBJ2-7; d_call: .; v_call: TRBV28; clone_size: .; cdr3_aa: CASSLLGGQIHEQYF; cdr3_nt: TGTGCCAGCAGTTTATTGGGGGGACAGATCCACGAGCAGTACTTC
j_call: TRBJ1-1; d_call: .; v_call: TRBV19; clone_size: .; cdr3_aa: CASSRDYMNTEAFF; cdr3_nt: TGTGCCAGTTCACGGGACTACATGAACACTGAAGCTTTCTTT
j_call: TRBJ1-2; d_call: .; v_call: TRBV12-2; clone_size: .; cdr3_aa: CASRLEREWDRVSRGYTF; cdr3_nt: TGTGCAAGTCGCTTAGAGAGAGAGTGGGACAGGGTAAGTAGGGGCTACACCTTC
j_call: TRBJ1-3; d_call: .; v_call: TRBV6-6; clone_size: few; cdr3_aa: CASSSKGVKGNTIYF; cdr3_nt: TGTGCCAGCAGTTCAAAAGGGGTAAAAGGAAACACCATATATTTT
j_call: TRBJ2-7; d_call: .; v_call: TRBV7-9; clone_size: .; cdr3_aa: CASSDDYYEQYF; cdr3_nt: TGTGCCAGCAGCGACGACTACTACGAGCAGTACTTC
j_call: TRBJ1-1; d_call: .; v_call: TRBV5-4; clone_size: .; cdr3_aa: CASSHTGTTEAFF; cdr3_nt: TGTGCCAGCAGCCATACAGGGACCACTGAAGCTTTCTTT
j_call: TRBJ2-7; d_call: TRBD1; v_call: TRBV27; clone_size: .; cdr3_aa: CASSQDRVYEQYF; cdr3_nt: TGTGCCAGCAGCCAGGACAGGGTCTACGAGCAGTACTTC
j_call: TRBJ2-7; d_call: TRBD2; v_call: TRBV19; clone_size: .; cdr3_aa: CASSSSAGLGEQYF; cdr3_nt: TGTGCCAGTAGTTCTTCAGCGGGACTAGGCGAGCAGTACTTC
j_call: TRBJ2-3; d_call: TRBD2; v_call: TRBV2; clone_size: .; cdr3_aa: CASRRGASGILTDTQYF; cdr3_nt: TGTGCCAGCAGGCGAGGCGCTAGCGGGATTCTCACAGATACGCAGTATTTT
j_call: TRBJ2-7; d_call: .; v_call: TRBV6-1; clone_size: once; cdr3_aa: CASSVTESYEQYF; cdr3_nt: TGTGCCAGCAGCGTAACGGAGTCCTACGAGCAGTACTTC
j_call: TRBJ1-2; d_call: .; v_call: TRBV5-1; clone_size: .; cdr3_aa: CASSATGLRAMGYTF; cdr3_nt: TGCGCCAGCAGCGCTACAGGGCTACGGGCTATGGGCTACACCTTC
j_call: TRBJ1-6; d_call: .; v_call: TRBV12-5; clone_size: few; cdr3_aa: CASGFPFSPLHF; cdr3_nt: TGTGCTAGTGGTTTTCCCTTTTCACCCCTCCACTTT
j_call: TRBJ2-7; d_call: .; v_call: TRBV11-3; clone_size: .; cdr3_aa: CASSSGAGAIYEQYF; cdr3_nt: TGTGCCAGCAGCTCTGGGGCAGGGGCTATCTACGAGCAGTACTTC
j_call: TRBJ2-7; d_call: TRBD2; v_call: TRBV10-3; clone_size: .; cdr3_aa: CAISDAGLAVSYEQYF; cdr3_nt: TGTGCCATCAGTGATGCGGGACTAGCCGTCTCCTACGAGCAGTACTTC
j_call: TRBJ2-5; d_call: TRBD1; v_call: TRBV25-1; clone_size: .; cdr3_aa: CASSYRDRGRETQYF; cdr3_nt: TGTGCCAGCAGTTACCGGGACAGGGGGAGAGAGACCCAGTACTTC
j_call: TRBJ2-7; d_call: TRBD1; v_call: TRBV28; clone_size: .; cdr3_aa: CASSLDRGNYEQYF; cdr3_nt: TGTGCCAGCAGTTTAGACAGGGGTAACTACGAGCAGTACTTC
j_call: TRBJ1-5; d_call: .; v_call: TRBV19; clone_size: few; cdr3_aa: CASSMWTENQPQHF; cdr3_nt: TGTGCCAGTAGTATGTGGACAGAAAATCAGCCCCAGCATTTT
j_call: TRBJ1-1; d_call: TRBD1; v_call: TRBV5-1; clone_size: .; cdr3_aa: CASSLGTGSGEAFF; cdr3_nt: TGCGCCAGCAGCTTAGGGACAGGAAGCGGTGAAGCTTTCTTT
j_call: TRBJ1-5; d_call: TRBD1; v_call: TRBV4-2; clone_size: few; cdr3_aa: CASSQERTGGRPQHF; cdr3_nt: TGTGCCAGCAGCCAAGAACGGACAGGGGGACGTCCCCAGCATTTT
j_call: TRBJ2-7; d_call: .; v_call: TRBV5-1; clone_size: .; cdr3_aa: CASSLAGSSYEQYF; cdr3_nt: TGCGCCAGCAGCTTGGCAGGATCTTCCTACGAGCAGTACTTC
j_call: TRBJ2-1; d_call: .; v_call: TRBV20-1; clone_size: .; cdr3_aa: CSARIREQFF; cdr3_nt: TGCAGTGCTAGAATCCGGGAGCAGTTCTTC
j_call: TRBJ1-1; d_call: TRBD1; v_call: TRBV7-2; clone_size: .; cdr3_aa: CASSSQTGGMAEAFF; cdr3_nt: TGTGCCAGCAGCTCCCAGACAGGGGGGATGGCTGAAGCTTTCTTT
j_call: TRBJ2-1; d_call: .; v_call: TRBV9; clone_size: .; cdr3_aa: CASSVDRDTVFF; cdr3_nt: TGTGCCAGCAGCGTAGACCGGGACACTGTTTTCTTC
j_call: TRBJ2-1; d_call: TRBD2; v_call: TRBV11-3; clone_size: .; cdr3_aa: CASSRTSGGYNEQFF; cdr3_nt: TGTGCCAGCAGCCGTACTAGCGGGGGGTACAATGAGCAGTTCTTC
j_call: TRBJ1-1; d_call: .; v_call: TRBV5-6; clone_size: .; cdr3_aa: CASSLLQVGNTEAFF; cdr3_nt: TGTGCCAGCAGCTTGCTCCAGGTTGGAAACACTGAAGCTTTCTTT
j_call: TRBJ2-1; d_call: .; v_call: TRBV19; clone_size: .; cdr3_aa: CASSIAGHPGNEQFF; cdr3_nt: TGTGCCAGTAGTATAGCGGGACACCCTGGGAATGAGCAGTTCTTC
j_call: TRBJ2-7; d_call: .; v_call: TRBV5-1; clone_size: .; cdr3_aa: CASSLVIGGEQYF; cdr3_nt: TGCGCCAGCAGCTTGGTAATAGGCGGGGAGCAGTACTTC